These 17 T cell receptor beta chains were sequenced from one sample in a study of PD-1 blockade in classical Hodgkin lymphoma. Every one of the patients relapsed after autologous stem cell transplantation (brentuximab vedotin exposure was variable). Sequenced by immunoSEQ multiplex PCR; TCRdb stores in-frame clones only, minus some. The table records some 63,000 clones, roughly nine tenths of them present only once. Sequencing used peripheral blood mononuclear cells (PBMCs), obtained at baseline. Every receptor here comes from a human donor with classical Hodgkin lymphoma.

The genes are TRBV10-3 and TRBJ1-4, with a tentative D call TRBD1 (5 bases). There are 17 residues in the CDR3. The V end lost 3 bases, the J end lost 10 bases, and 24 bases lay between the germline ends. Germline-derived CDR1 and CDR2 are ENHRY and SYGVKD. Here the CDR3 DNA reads TGTGCCATCAGTGAAGGAGGGACCCTCGGCGGGAGAGGAAAACTGTTTTTT. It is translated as CAISEGGTLGGRGKLFF.

Written as DNA, the CDR3 is TGCGCCAGCAGCTTGGATCTGGGCCGCCAAGAGACCCAGTACTTC. Amino acids: CASSLDLGRQETQYF. The V and J genes are TRBV5-1 and TRBJ2-5, with D unclear. This CDR3 contains 15 residues. Trimming left V 0 bases short and J 1 base short, with 10 bases between. Germline-derived CDR1 and CDR2 are SGHRS and YFSETQ.

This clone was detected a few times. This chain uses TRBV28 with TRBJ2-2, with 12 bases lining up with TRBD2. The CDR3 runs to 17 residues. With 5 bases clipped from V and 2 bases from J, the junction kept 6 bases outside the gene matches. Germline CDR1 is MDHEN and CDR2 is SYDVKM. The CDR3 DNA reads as TGTGCCAGCAGTCCTAGCGGGGGGGCCTTTAACACCGGGGAGCTGTTTTTT. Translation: CASSPSGGAFNTGELFF.

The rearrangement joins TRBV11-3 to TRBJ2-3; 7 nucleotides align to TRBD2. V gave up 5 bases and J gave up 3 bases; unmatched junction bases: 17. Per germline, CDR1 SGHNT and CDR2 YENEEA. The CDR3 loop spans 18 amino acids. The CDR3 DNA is TGTGCCAGCAGCCCCTTCCCTCCCGGGAGCGGGGCGACAGATACGCAGTATTTT. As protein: CASSPFPPGSGATDTQYF. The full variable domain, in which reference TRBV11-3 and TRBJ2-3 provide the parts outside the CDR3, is EAGVVQSPRYKIIEKKQPVAFWCNPISGHNTLYWYLQNLGQGPELLIRYENEEAVDDSQLPKDRFSAERLKGVDSTLKIQPAELGDSAVYLCASSPFPPGSGATDTQYFGPGTRLTVL.

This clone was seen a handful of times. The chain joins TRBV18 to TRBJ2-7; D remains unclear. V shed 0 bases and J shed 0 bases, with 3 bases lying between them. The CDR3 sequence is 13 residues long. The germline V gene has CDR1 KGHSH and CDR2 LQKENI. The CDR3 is CASSPPASYEQYF. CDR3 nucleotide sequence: TGTGCCAGCTCACCACCCGCCTCCTACGAGCAGTACTTC.

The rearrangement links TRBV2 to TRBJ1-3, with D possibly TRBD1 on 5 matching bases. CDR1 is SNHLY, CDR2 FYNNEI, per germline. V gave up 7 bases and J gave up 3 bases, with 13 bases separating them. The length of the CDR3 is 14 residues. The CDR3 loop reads CASMGVLDGNTIYF. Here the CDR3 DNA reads TGTGCCAGCATGGGGGTATTAGATGGAAACACCATATATTTT.

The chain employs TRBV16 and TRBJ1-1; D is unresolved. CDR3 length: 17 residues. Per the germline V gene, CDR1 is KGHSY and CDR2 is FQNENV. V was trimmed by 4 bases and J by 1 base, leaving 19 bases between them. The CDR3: CASSRPGLNTKNTEAFF. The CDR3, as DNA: TGTGCCAGCAGCCGACCGGGCCTCAACACCAAGAACACTGAAGCTTTCTTT.

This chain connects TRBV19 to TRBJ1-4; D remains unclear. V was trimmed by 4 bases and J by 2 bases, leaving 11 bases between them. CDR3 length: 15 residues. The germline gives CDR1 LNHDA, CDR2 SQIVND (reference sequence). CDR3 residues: CASSNGERTNEKLFF. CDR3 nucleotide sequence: TGTGCCAGTAGTAACGGGGAACGCACTAATGAAAAACTGTTTTTT.

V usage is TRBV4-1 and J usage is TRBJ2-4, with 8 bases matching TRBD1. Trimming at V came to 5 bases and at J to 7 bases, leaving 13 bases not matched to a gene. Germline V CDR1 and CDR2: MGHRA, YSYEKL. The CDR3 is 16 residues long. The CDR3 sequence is CASSARDTGGMNIQYF. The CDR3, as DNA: TGCGCCAGCAGCGCCCGGGACACAGGGGGGATGAACATTCAGTACTTC.

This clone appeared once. The CDR3: CAIGTGNSPLHF. The CDR3 region has the DNA TGTGCCATAGGGACAGGGAATTCACCCCTCCACTTT. The chain employs TRBV19 and TRBJ1-6; 9 bases match TRBD1. V gave up 10 bases and J gave up 7 bases; unmatched junction bases: 2. The germline CDR1 and CDR2 sequences are LNHDA and SQIVND (reference sequence). This CDR3 has 12 amino acids.

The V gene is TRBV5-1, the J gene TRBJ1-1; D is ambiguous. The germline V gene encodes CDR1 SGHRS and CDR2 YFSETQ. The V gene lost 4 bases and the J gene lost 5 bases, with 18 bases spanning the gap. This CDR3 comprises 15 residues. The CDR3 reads CASSPPHGGSTEAFF. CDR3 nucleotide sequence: TGCGCCAGCAGCCCCCCTCACGGAGGCTCGACTGAAGCTTTCTTT.

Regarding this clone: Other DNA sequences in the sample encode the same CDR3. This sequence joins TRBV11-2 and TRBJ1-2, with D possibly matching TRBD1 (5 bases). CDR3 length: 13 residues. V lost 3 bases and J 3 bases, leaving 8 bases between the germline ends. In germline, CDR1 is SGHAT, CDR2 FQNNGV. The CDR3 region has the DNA TGTGCCAGCAGCTTGGGGCAGTACTATGGCTACACCTTC. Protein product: CASSLGQYYGYTF.

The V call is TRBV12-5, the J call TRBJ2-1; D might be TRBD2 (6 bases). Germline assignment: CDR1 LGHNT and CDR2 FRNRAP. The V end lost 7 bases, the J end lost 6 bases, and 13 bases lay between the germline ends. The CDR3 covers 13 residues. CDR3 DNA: TGTGCTAGTGTAGGGACTCGGGTCAATGAGCAGTTCTTC. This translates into CASVGTRVNEQFF.

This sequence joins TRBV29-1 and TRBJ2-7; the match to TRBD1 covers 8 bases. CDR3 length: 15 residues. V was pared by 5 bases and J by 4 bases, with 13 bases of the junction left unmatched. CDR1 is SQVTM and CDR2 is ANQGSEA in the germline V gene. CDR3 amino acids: CSVFMDGQGLYEQYF. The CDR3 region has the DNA TGCAGCGTTTTTATGGATGGACAGGGCCTTTACGAGCAGTACTTC.

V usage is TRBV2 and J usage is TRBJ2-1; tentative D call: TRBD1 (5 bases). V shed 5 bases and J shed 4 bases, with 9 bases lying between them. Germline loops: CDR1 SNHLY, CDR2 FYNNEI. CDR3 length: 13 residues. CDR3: CASSIRQYNEQFF. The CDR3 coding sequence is TGTGCCAGCAGTATACGACAGTACAATGAGCAGTTCTTC.

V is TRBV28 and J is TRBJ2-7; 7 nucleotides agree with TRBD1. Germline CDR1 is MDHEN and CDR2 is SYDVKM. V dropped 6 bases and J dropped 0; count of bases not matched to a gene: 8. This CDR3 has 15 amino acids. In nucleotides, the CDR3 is TGTGCCAGCAGACAGACCGGGACAGACTCCTACGAGCAGTACTTC. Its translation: CASRQTGTDSYEQYF.

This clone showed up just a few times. Here the CDR3 reads CASRDPRGGTDTQYF. CDR3 coding DNA: TGTGCCAGCAGGGATCCCAGGGGCGGAACAGATACGCAGTATTTT. This chain links TRBV27 with TRBJ2-3; the D gene is possibly TRBD1 (6 bases). The V and J ends lost 6 bases and 3 bases respectively, with 16 bases between them. Germline V gene lookup returns CDR1 MNHEY and CDR2 SMNVEV (reference sequence). This CDR3 is 15 amino acids long.